A selection of T cell receptor beta chains follows, all from one sample in a study of cytomegalovirus exposure and HLA in healthy donors. Measured with immunoSEQ multiplex PCR; TCRdb has only the in-frame clones, and not every one. Listed are nearly 200,000 clones; less than 0.85% falls within the top ten. The sample taken for sequencing was PBMCs. The receptors here all came from a boy under 18 in good health and CMV-seronegative. CDR3s include the opening cysteine and the closing phenylalanine or tryptophan. Fields, in order: J gene, V gene, D gene, CDR3 DNA, CDR3 protein. The D gene is left open where the match is weak.

TRBJ1-2 | TRBV28 | TRBD1 | TGTGCCAGCAGTGTAGACAGGGGGTGGTATGGCTACACCTTC | CASSVDRGWYGYTF
TRBJ2-5 | TRBV4-1 | NA | TGCGCCAGCAGCCAAGTGCCTAGCTCGGAGACCCAGTACTTC | CASSQVPSSETQYF
TRBJ1-6 | TRBV30 | NA | TGTGCCTGGAGTGTACAACGAGGGATCAATTCACCCCTCCACTTT | CAWSVQRGINSPLHF
TRBJ2-5 | TRBV5-1 | NA | TGCGCCAGCAGCCCGAGTCCGGGATTCCAAGAGACCCAGTACTTC | CASSPSPGFQETQYF
TRBJ1-6 | TRBV7-2 | NA | TGTGCCAGCAGCTTAGCTCTGGGCTCACCCCTCCACTTT | CASSLALGSPLHF
TRBJ1-1 | TRBV2 | NA | TGTGCCACTACGCCAAACACTGAAGCTTTCTTT | CATTPNTEAFF
TRBJ1-1 | TRBV19 | NA | TGTGCCACCCGGACAGACCAAGCTTTCTTT | CATRTDQAFF
TRBJ2-7 | TRBV7-2 | TRBD2 | TGTGCCAGCAGCGGGAGGGACCGCGCCTACGAGCAGTACTTC | CASSGRDRAYEQYF
TRBJ2-5 | TRBV27 | NA | TGTGCCAGCAGTTTGTCCGGGGAGACCCAGTACTTC | CASSLSGETQYF
TRBJ1-2 | TRBV9 | NA | TGTGCCAGCAGTGTCGAGGGGGGGCTCGGCTATGGCTACACCTTC | CASSVEGGLGYGYTF
TRBJ2-3 | TRBV6-5 | NA | TGTGCCAGCAGTTACCGTCAGGGTCTTAGCACAGATACGCAGTATTTT | CASSYRQGLSTDTQYF
TRBJ2-3 | TRBV9 | TRBD2 | TGTGCCAGCAGCTGGAGGGAGGGAGATACGCAGTATTTT | CASSWREGDTQYF
TRBJ2-5 | TRBV10-3 | TRBD1 | TGTGCCATCAGTGGAGGGGGCGGGGAGACCCAGTACTTC | CAISGGGGETQYF
TRBJ2-1 | TRBV11-3 | TRBD2 | TGTGCCAGCAGCCCGGGGGGGGGAGCGGGGCCCTTTAATGAGCAGTTCTTC | CASSPGGGAGPFNEQFF
TRBJ2-7 | TRBV4-2 | TRBD2 | TGTGCCAGCAGCCATGTGGGACTAGCGGGGGACTACGAGCAGTACTTC | CASSHVGLAGDYEQYF
TRBJ1-2 | TRBV7-2 | NA | TGTGCCAGCAGCTTACGGGGAATAAGCTATGGCTACACCTTC | CASSLRGISYGYTF
TRBJ2-1 | TRBV5-6 | TRBD2 | TGTGCCAGCAGTCTTTCCGGGACTAGCGGGTACAATGAGCAGTTCTTC | CASSLSGTSGYNEQFF
TRBJ1-5 | TRBV19 | TRBD1 | TGTGCCAGTAGGGGGGACAGGGGGCTTTACCAGCCCCAGCATTTT | CASRGDRGLYQPQHF
TRBJ2-3 | TRBV19 | NA | TGTGCCAGTAGTGGCTTGGCAGATACGCAGTATTTT | CASSGLADTQYF
TRBJ2-7 | TRBV6-4 | NA | TGTGCCAGAAGACTCCTTACCCACGAGCAGTACTTC | CARRLLTHEQYF
TRBJ1-1 | TRBV5-1 | TRBD1 | TGCGCCAGCAGCTTAACAGGGGACACTGAAGCTTTCTTT | CASSLTGDTEAFF
TRBJ2-7 | TRBV27 | TRBD1 | TGTGCCAGCAGAATCCTCCGGGACAGTACCTACGAGCAGTGCTTC | CASRILRDSTYEQCF
TRBJ2-3 | TRBV7-2 | TRBD2 | TGTGCCAGCAGCCAGCAGTGGGGGGGAACAGATACGCAGTATTTT | CASSQQWGGTDTQYF
TRBJ2-1 | TRBV18 | TRBD1 | TGTGCCAGCTCACCACCGGGACAGAGCTCCTACAATGAGCAGTTCTTC | CASSPPGQSSYNEQFF
TRBJ1-1 | TRBV7-3 | NA | TGTGCCAGCAGCGCGGGGGGGAACACTGAAGCTTTCTTT | CASSAGGNTEAFF
TRBJ1-2 | TRBV4-2 | TRBD1 | TGTGCCAGCAGCCAGGGGACAGGGGCCTTCTATGGCTACACCTTC | CASSQGTGAFYGYTF
TRBJ2-5 | TRBV7-3 | NA | TGTGCCAGCAGCCCCGGACAGAGAGAGACCCAGTACTTC | CASSPGQRETQYF
TRBJ1-1 | TRBV19 | NA | TGTGCCAGCCAGATTGGGAACACTGAAGCTTTCTTT | CASQIGNTEAFF
TRBJ2-5 | TRBV5-1 | NA | TGCGCCAGCAGCTTGACCGGTGACCAAGAGACCCAGTACTTC | CASSLTGDQETQYF
TRBJ2-7 | TRBV4-1 | NA | TGCGCCAGCAGCCTCCCAACAACAGGACCAACCTACGAGCAGTACTTC | CASSLPTTGPTYEQYF
TRBJ2-2 | TRBV11-3 | TRBD2 | TGTGCCAGCAGCTTAGTTTCAAGCGGGGGGGCCGATGAGCTGTTTTTT | CASSLVSSGGADELFF
TRBJ2-1 | TRBV21-1 | NA | TGTGCCAGCAGCAAAGGAGGTCGTGGCGGGAGCTCCTACAATGAGCAGTTCTTC | CASSKGGRGGSSYNEQFF
TRBJ1-2 | TRBV7-9 | TRBD1 | TGTGCCAGCAGCTTAGGACAGGGTAACTATGGCTACACCTTC | CASSLGQGNYGYTF
TRBJ2-7 | TRBV18 | NA | TGTGCCAGCTCACCACCGACCCAGGGTTTGGGGTACGAGCAGTACTTC | CASSPPTQGLGYEQYF
TRBJ1-3 | TRBV7-6 | NA | TGTGCCAGCAGCTTAGCTCGGACAGACACTGGAAACACCATATATTTT | CASSLARTDTGNTIYF
TRBJ2-1 | TRBV27 | NA | TGTGCCAGCAGTTATGGGACTTCCAATCTGCCCTACAATGAGCAGTTCTTC | CASSYGTSNLPYNEQFF
TRBJ2-5 | TRBV5-1 | NA | TGCGCCAGCAGCCCGCTAATGGGCCCCCTGACCCAGTACTTC | CASSPLMGPLTQYF
TRBJ2-3 | TRBV7-8 | NA | TGTGCCAGCAGCTTAGCCACTCAGGGGTTTAGAGGGATTAGCACAGATACGCAGTATTTT | CASSLATQGFRGISTDTQYF
TRBJ2-1 | TRBV4-1 | NA | TGCGCCAGCAGCCAAGAAGCCAGGGCCAATGAGCAGTTCTTC | CASSQEARANEQFF
TRBJ2-2 | TRBV7-9 | TRBD2 | TGTGCCAGCAGCTTACCGCGGGGGGGGGAGCTGTTTTTT | CASSLPRGGELFF
TRBJ2-7 | TRBV6-5 | TRBD2 | TGTGCCAGCAGTTACTCGAGCGGGGACTACGAGCAGTACTTC | CASSYSSGDYEQYF
TRBJ2-1 | TRBV18 | TRBD1 | TGTGCCAGCCAGGGGGTGTACAATGAGCAGTTCTTC | CASQGVYNEQFF
TRBJ1-2 | TRBV2 | NA | TGTGCCAGCAGACTAGATCCCGGCTACACCTTC | CASRLDPGYTF
TRBJ2-3 | TRBV20-1 | NA | TGCAGTGCTAGTAGGGGTCTTCAACAGTATTTT | CSASRGLQQYF
TRBJ1-4 | TRBV5-1 | NA | TGCGCCAGCGCCCTTGAAGCTTACTCAACTAATGAAAAACTGTTTTTT | CASALEAYSTNEKLFF
TRBJ1-4 | TRBV5-1 | NA | TGCGCCAGCAGCTCAGGTGGGGGGACGCAAAAACTGTTTTTT | CASSSGGGTQKLFF
TRBJ1-5 | TRBV15 | NA | TGTGCCACCAGAGCCACCGGCAATCAGCCCCAGCATTTT | CATRATGNQPQHF
TRBJ1-1 | TRBV9 | NA | TGTGCCAGCAGCGTAGGTCCGGGGTTCGGCACTGAAGCTTTCTTT | CASSVGPGFGTEAFF
TRBJ1-1 | TRBV28 | NA | TGTGCCAGCAGGTTATCAATGAACACTGAAGCTTTCTTT | CASRLSMNTEAFF